Below, 18 T cell receptor beta chains from the same sample are listed, as sequenced in a study of vaccination and CD4 T cells after COVID-19. No antigens are known for them. Documented treatment: approximately 10-day PBMC culture with coronavirus spike peptide pools or control peptides (ViraFEST assay). Oncomine TCR Beta short-read sequencing was applied to DNA from cultured CD4+ T cells. TCRdb recomputed calls from the PCR reads with MiXCR, one row per CDR3 protein. This repertoire shows more than 9,000 distinct CDR3 sequences, roughly two fifths found once; its top ten account for more than 30%. The sequencing input was CD4+ T cells from blood, cultured in vitro. Receptor source: a human donor who had recovered from COVID-19.

This clonotype was found a few times. The rearrangement joins TRBV6-1 to TRBJ1-2; 7 bases match TRBD1. V gave up 7 bases and J gave up 5 bases; unmatched junction bases: 16. The CDR3 spans 16 residues. CDR1 and CDR2 from the germline V gene are MNHNS and SASEGT. CDR3 sequence reads: CASTFRQGPSNYGYTF. In nucleotides, the CDR3 is TGTGCCAGCACCTTCCGACAGGGCCCCTCGAATTATGGCTACACCTTC.

The table lists this clonotype with a few counts. The chain links TRBV6-1 to TRBJ2-7, with 8 bases aligning to TRBD1. This CDR3 has 13 amino acids. J was trimmed by 3 bases and V by 6 bases; bases with no gene match: 4. CDR1 and CDR2 (germline): MNHNS, SASEGT. In DNA form, the CDR3 reads TGTGCCAGCAGGACAGGGGTGGTCTACGAGCAGTACTTC. Protein sequence: CASRTGVVYEQYF.

About this clonotype: Its ends do not fully match the called genes, so a read error is possible. This chain links TRBV6-1 with TRBJ2-1; possibly TRBD2 for D (7 bases). This CDR3 is built from 14 residues. Germline CDR1 and CDR2: MNHNS and SASEGT. This CDR3 reads CATTGGSANNEQLF. For the CDR3, the DNA is TGTGCCACTACGGGGGGCTCCGCTAACAATGAGCAGCTCTTC.

The gene calls are TRBV30 and TRBJ1-6; 7 bases match TRBD1. Germline V gene lookup returns CDR1 GTSNPN and CDR2 SVGIG (reference sequence). The junction had 7 bases not matched to a gene; V was cut back by 5 bases and J by 9 bases. The length of the CDR3 is 13 residues. The CDR3: CAWGGQERSPLHF. The CDR3 coding sequence is TGTGCCTGGGGTGGACAGGAGCGTTCACCCCTCCACTTT.

The chain has TRBV2 and TRBJ1-1, with D unresolved. Per germline, CDR1 SNHLY and CDR2 FYNNEI. Deletions cut 9 bases from V and 4 bases from J, with 12 bases between. There are 12 residues in the CDR3. CDR3 nucleotide sequence: TGTGCCAGTGGACGCCGAACCACTGAAGCTTTCTTT. It yields the protein CASGRRTTEAFF.

The chain couples TRBV12-3 or TRBV12-4 to TRBJ1-2; D gene uncertain. The CDR3 consists of 14 residues. V gave up 2 bases and J gave up 0 bases, with 7 bases separating them. The CDR3 nucleotides are TGTGCCAGCAGTTTACTCTTAGCTAACTATGGCTACACCTTC. Its translation: CASSLLLANYGYTF.

The chain combines TRBV11-2 with TRBJ2-3; the D gene is possibly TRBD2 (6 bases). This CDR3 has 14 residues. CDR1 is SGHAT, CDR2 FQNNGV, per germline. V dropped 8 bases and J dropped 7 bases, with 19 bases sitting between them. Here the CDR3 reads CASLTGVGGNTQYF. For the CDR3, the DNA is TGTGCCAGCCTAACGGGGGTTGGAGGGAATACGCAGTATTTT.

This clonotype appeared once. This chain connects TRBV6-2 or TRBV6-3 to TRBJ2-5, with 7 bases identical to TRBD2. CDR1 and CDR2 from the germline V gene are MNHEY and SVGEGT. The length of the CDR3 is 14 residues. V gave up 2 bases and J gave up 4 bases; unmatched junction bases: 4. The CDR3 loop reads CASSYVWGGETQYF. The CDR3 DNA reads as TGTGCCAGCAGTTACGTCTGGGGGGGAGAGACCCAGTACTTC.

A remark on this clonotype: One base away lies a much larger clone, so this may be a sequencing read error. The V gene is TRBV12-3 or TRBV12-4, the J gene TRBJ1-2; D uncertain. This CDR3 has 12 residues. CDR3 in amino acids: CTSSFWGGGYTF. The CDR3 nucleotides read TGTACCAGCAGTTTTTGGGGAGGGGGCTACACCTTC.

This clonotype was detected a few times. The chain links TRBV19 to TRBJ2-7, with D hard to call. V dropped 3 bases and J dropped 0 bases, with 9 bases sitting between them. CDR1 is LNHDA, CDR2 SQIVND, per germline (reference sequence). This CDR3 spans 14 amino acids. The CDR3 DNA is TGTGCCAGTAGTATCTCTGGTAGCTCCTACGAGCAGTACTTC. Translating gives CASSISGSSYEQYF.

This clonotype was counted a few times. The chain uses TRBV27 and TRBJ1-2; D ambiguous. The CDR3 runs 17 residues. Trimming removed 5 bases from V and 4 bases from J, with 23 bases in between. Looked up from germline, CDR1 is MNHEY and CDR2 is SMNVEV (reference sequence). As DNA, the CDR3 is TGTGCCAGCAGTCCACAAACCCGGGATAAAAGGGTCTATGGCTACACCTTC. It translates to CASSPQTRDKRVYGYTF.

This clonotype was counted a few times. The chain links TRBV5-1 to TRBJ2-2; D gene uncertain. The CDR3 runs 14 residues. The V and J ends lost 0 bases and 1 base respectively, with 4 bases between them. Germline CDR1 is SGHRS and CDR2 is YFSETQ. CDR3 bases: TGCGCCAGCAGCTTGGGTCAGAACACCGGGGAGCTGTTTTTT. This gives the protein CASSLGQNTGELFF.

The chain uses TRBV11-3 and TRBJ2-3, with 11 bases aligning to TRBD2. The CDR3 loop spans 16 amino acids. Germline CDR1 is SGHNT and CDR2 is YENEEA. V dropped 4 bases and J dropped 2; count of bases not matched to a gene: 5. The CDR3 loop is CASSSRSGGVTDTQYF. The CDR3 DNA sequence: TGTGCCAGCAGCTCACGTAGCGGGGGGGTCACAGATACGCAGTATTTT.

In its sample, this clonotype was seen a few times. The rearrangement joins TRBV29-1 to TRBJ1-2; D possibly corresponds to TRBD1 (6 bases). The CDR3 is 13 residues long. V lost 4 bases and J lost 8, with 17 bases in between. Germline V gives CDR1 SQVTM, CDR2 ANQGSEA. The CDR3 is CSVVDSGGVGYTF. CDR3 DNA: TGCAGCGTTGTTGACAGCGGGGGCGTAGGCTACACCTTC.

The genes are TRBV12-3 or TRBV12-4 and TRBJ2-3, with a possible D match to TRBD1 (7 bases). This CDR3 comprises 17 residues. V dropped 6 bases and J dropped 0 bases, with 19 bases sitting between them. CDR3 sequence (DNA): TGTGCCAGCAGGCCAAGGAGGGGGCACCCTAGCACAGATACGCAGTATTTT. It codes for CASRPRRGHPSTDTQYF.

The chain recombines TRBV11-3 with TRBJ2-3; no definite D call. The CDR3 is made up of 16 amino acids. CDR1 SGHNT and CDR2 YENEEA come from the germline V gene. Trimming pared 4 bases from V and 3 bases from J, leaving 17 bases between. The CDR3 bases are TGTGCCAGCAGCTCAGCCTTCGTCGCGCCGACAGATACGCAGTATTTT. Protein: CASSSAFVAPTDTQYF.

The chain combines TRBV7-2 with TRBJ2-2; TRBD2 agrees at 7 bases. CDR1 is SGHTA and CDR2 is FQGNSA in the germline V gene. V lost 9 bases to trimming and J lost 5 bases; unmatched junction nucleotides: 6. The CDR3 is 13 residues long. CDR3 loop: CARRASGTGELFF. CDR3 nucleotide sequence: TGTGCCAGGAGGGCTAGCGGTACCGGGGAGCTGTTTTTT.

The chain combines TRBV5-4 with TRBJ2-1; 7 nucleotides line up with TRBD1. This CDR3 contains 13 residues. Trimming cost V 4 bases and J 9 bases; bases outside gene matches: 7. Germline V gene data show CDR1 as SGHNT and CDR2 as YYREEE (reference sequence). In nucleotides, the CDR3 is TGTGCCAGCAGCCCTGACAGGGCGAGTGAGCAGTTCTTC. Residues: CASSPDRASEQFF.